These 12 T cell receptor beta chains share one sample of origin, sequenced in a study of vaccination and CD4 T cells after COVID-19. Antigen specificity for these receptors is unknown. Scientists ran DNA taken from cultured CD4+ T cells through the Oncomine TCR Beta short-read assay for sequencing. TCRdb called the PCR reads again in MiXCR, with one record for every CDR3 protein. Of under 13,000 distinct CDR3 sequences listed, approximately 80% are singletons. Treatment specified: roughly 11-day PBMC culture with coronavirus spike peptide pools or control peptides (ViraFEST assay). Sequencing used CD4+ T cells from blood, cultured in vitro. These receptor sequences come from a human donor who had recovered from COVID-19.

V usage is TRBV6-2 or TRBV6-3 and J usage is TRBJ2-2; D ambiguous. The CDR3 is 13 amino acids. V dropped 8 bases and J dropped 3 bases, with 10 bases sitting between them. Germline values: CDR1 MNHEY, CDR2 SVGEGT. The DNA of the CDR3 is TGTGCCAGCCGGATAGGTTACACCGGGGAGCTGTTTTTT. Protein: CASRIGYTGELFF.

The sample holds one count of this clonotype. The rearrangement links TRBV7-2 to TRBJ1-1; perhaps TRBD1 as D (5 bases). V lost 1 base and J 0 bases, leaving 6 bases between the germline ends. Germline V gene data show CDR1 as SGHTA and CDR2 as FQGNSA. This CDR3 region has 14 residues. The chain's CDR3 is CASSLGGVNTEAFF. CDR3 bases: TGTGCCAGCAGCTTAGGGGGGGTGAACACTGAAGCTTTCTTT.

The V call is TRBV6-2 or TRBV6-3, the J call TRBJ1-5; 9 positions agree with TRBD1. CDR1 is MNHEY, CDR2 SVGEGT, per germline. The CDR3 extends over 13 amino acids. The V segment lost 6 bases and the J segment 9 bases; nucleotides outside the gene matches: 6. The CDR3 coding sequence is TGTGCCAGCAGGCGGACAGGGGATCGGCCCCAGCATTTT. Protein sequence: CASRRTGDRPQHF.

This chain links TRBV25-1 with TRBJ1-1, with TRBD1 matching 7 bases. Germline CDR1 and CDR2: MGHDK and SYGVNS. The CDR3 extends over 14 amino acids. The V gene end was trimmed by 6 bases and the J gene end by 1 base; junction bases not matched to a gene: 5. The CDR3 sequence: CASRRQGKNTEAFF. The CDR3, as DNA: TGTGCCAGCAGGCGACAGGGCAAGAACACTGAAGCTTTCTTT.

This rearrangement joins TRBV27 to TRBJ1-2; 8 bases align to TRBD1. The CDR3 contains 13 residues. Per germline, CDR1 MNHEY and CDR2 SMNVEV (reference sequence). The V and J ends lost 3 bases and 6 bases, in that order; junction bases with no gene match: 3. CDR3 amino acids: CASSFRGPHGYTF. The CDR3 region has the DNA TGTGCCAGCAGTTTCAGGGGGCCCCATGGCTACACCTTC.

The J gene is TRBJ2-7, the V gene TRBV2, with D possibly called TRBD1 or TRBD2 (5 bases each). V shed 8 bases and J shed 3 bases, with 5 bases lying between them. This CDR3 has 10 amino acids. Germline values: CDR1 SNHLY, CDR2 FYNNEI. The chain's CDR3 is CASGGYEQYF. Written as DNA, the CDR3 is TGTGCCAGCGGGGGCTACGAGCAGTACTTC.

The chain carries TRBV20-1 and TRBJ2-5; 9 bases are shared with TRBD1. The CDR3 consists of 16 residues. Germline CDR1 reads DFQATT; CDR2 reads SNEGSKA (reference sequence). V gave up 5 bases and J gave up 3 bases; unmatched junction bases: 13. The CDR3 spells CSASPDDRGVKETQYF. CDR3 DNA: TGCAGTGCTTCACCTGATGACAGGGGGGTAAAAGAGACCCAGTACTTC.

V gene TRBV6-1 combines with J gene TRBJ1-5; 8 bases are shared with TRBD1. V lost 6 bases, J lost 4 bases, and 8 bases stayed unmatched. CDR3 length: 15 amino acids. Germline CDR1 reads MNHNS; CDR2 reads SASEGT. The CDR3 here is CASRHDRGSNQPQHF. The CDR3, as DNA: TGTGCCAGCAGGCACGACAGGGGCTCAAATCAGCCCCAGCATTTT.

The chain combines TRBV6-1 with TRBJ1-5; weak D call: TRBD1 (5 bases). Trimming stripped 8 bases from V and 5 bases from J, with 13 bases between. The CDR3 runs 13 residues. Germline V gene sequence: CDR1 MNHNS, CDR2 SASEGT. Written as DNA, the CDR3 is TGTGCCAGCGGGGCGAGGGGAGATCAGCCCCAGCATTTT. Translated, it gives CASGARGDQPQHF.

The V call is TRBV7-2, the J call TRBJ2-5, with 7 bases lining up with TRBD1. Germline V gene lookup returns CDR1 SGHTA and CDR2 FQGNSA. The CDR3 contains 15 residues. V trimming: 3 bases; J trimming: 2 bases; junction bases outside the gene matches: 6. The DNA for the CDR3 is TGTGCCAGCAGCTTCCTTGGGACAGTACAAGAGACCCAGTACTTC. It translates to CASSFLGTVQETQYF.

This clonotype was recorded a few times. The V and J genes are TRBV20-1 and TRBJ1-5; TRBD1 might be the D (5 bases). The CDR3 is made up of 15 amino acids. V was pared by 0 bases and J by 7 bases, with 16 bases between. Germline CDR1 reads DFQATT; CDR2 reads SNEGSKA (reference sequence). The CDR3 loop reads CSAREGGGLWQPQHF. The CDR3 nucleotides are TGCAGTGCTAGAGAAGGTGGGGGGTTGTGGCAGCCCCAGCATTTT.

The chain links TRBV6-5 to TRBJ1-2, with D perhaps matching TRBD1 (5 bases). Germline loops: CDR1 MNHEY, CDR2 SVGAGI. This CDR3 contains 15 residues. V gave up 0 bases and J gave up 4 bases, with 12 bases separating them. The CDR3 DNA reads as TGTGCCAGCAGTTACTCCCAGGGAGACCCCTATGGCTACACCTTC. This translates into CASSYSQGDPYGYTF.